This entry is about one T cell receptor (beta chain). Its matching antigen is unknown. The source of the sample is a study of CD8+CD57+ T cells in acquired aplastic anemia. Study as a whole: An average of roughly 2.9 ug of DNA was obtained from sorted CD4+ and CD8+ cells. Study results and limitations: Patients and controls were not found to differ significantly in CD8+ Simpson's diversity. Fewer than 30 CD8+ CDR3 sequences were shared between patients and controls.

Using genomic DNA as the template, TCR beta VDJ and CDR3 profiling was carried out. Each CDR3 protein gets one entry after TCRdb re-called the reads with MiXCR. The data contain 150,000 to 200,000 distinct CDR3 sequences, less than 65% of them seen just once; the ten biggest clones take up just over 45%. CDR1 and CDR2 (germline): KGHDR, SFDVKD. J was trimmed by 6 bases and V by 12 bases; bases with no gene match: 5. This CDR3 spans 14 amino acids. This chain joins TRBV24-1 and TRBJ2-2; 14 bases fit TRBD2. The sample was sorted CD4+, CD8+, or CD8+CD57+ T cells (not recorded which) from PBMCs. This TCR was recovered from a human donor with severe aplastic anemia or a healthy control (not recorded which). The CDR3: CASGLAGGSGELFF. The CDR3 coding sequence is TGTGCCTCTGGACTAGCGGGAGGATCCGGGGAGCTGTTTTTT.